This T cell receptor (beta chain) came from a study of shared T cell receptors in the human thymus. Profiled with immunoSEQ multiplex PCR; TCRdb holds only in-frame clones, not every one. The sample records about 730,000 clones, approximately 83% being singletons. Trimming took 7 bases from V and 0 from J, leaving 25 bases between them. CDR1 is LNHDA and CDR2 is SQIVND in the germline V gene (reference sequence). This CDR3 spans 19 amino acids. These same data were also listed under a study on human thymus T cells. As that report states: The thymus was resected at corrective cardiac surgery. Thymic and blood repertoires appeared to carry a bias in their V and J gene usage.

The clonotype originates from a girl in the first two years of life with a congenital heart defect. The sequenced sample consisted of thymocytes. The rearrangement uses TRBV19 and TRBJ1-5, with D possibly matching TRBD1 (6 bases). The CDR3 DNA follows: TGTGCCAGTAAAAGGGGGAGGGTAAGGGGCCTTTATAGCAATCAGCCCCAGCATTTT. Residues: CASKRGRVRGLYSNQPQHF. Full variable domain (outside the CDR3, taken from reference TRBV19 and TRBJ1-5): DGGITQSPKYLFRKEGQNVTLSCEQNLNHDAMYWYRQDPGQGLRLIYYSQIVNDFQKGDIAEGYSVSREKKESFPLTVTSAQKNPTAFYLCASKRGRVRGLYSNQPQHFGDGTRLSIL.